This T cell receptor (beta chain) emerged from a study of cytomegalovirus exposure and HLA in healthy donors. Study results and caveats: Most TCR beta V segments were productive about 87% or about 30% of the time in an earlier analysis.

Concerning this clone: Its antigen is currently unknown.

Primers: 60 Vbeta forward and 13 Jbeta reverse. Study processing details: Later work found about 80 million unique TCR beta chains, with 9 million to 13 million shared. This table comes from immunoSEQ multiplex PCR, and its TCRdb copy is limited to in-frame clones, with some not included. V, J and clone size derive from that table, while D and trimming were established from the DNA sequence. This sample has approximately 160,000 clones, with over 70% found just once. The CDR3 covers 13 residues. Germline lookup yields CDR1 SNHLY and CDR2 FYNNEI. Trimming took 7 bases from V and 2 from J, leaving 12 bases between them.

What was sequenced was PBMCs. This clonotype was sampled from a middle-aged woman in good health and CMV-seropositive. The chain carries TRBV2 and TRBJ2-7; unclear D gene. Here the CDR3 DNA reads TGTGCCAGCACAGTTTCCCACGCCTACGAGCAGTACTTC. It encodes CASTVSHAYEQYF.